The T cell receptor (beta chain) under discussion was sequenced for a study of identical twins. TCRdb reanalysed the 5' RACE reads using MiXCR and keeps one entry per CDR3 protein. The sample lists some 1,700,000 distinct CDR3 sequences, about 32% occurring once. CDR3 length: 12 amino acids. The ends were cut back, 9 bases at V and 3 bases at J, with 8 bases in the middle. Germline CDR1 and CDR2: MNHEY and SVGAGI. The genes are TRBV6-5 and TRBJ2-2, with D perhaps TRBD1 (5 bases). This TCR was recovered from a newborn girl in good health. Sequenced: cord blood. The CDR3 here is CARRQYTGELFF. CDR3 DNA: TGTGCCAGAAGACAGTACACCGGGGAGCTGTTTTTT.